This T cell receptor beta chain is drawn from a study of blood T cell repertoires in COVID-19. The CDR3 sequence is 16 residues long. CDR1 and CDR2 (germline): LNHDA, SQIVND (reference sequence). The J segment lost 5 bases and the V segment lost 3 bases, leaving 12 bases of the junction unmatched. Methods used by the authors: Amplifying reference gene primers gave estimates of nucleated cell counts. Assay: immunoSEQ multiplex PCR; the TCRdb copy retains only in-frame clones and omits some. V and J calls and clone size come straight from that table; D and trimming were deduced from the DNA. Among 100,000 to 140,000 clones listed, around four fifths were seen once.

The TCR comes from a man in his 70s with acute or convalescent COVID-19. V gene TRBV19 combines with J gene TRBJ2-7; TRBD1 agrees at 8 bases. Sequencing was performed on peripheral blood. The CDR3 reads CASSIGTGTNQDEQYF. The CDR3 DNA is TGTGCCAGTAGTATCGGGACAGGAACAAACCAGGACGAGCAGTACTTC.